This record concerns one T cell receptor (beta chain) sequence. These data are taken from a study of control samples from healthy donors and cancer patients. The assay was immunoSEQ multiplex PCR, and TCRdb's table has in-frame clones only and misses some. Among 100,000 to 150,000 clones listed, roughly 87% were seen once. V was cut by 2 bases and J by 2 bases, with 13 bases left in between. CDR1 and CDR2 (germline): MNHEY, SVGEGT. This CDR3 is 16 amino acids long. V and J are TRBV6-2 or TRBV6-3 and TRBJ1-5; possible D gene TRBD1, 5 bases. Sequenced material: blood. This clonotype was obtained from a man between 18 and 29 years old in good health. The CDR3 protein is CASSYGGGRGNQPQHF. DNA for the CDR3: TGTGCCAGCAGTTACGGGGGGGGGAGAGGCAATCAGCCCCAGCATTTT.